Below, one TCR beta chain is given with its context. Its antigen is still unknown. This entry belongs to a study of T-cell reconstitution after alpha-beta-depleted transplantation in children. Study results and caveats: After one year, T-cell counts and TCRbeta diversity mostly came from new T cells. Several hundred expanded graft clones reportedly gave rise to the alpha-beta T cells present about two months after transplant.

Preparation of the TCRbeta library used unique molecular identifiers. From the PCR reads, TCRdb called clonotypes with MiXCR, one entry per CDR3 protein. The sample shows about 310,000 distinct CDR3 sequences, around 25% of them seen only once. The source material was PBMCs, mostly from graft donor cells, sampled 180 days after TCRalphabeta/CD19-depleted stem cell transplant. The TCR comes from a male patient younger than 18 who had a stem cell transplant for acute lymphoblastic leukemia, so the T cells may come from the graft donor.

The CDR3 spells CASSPAPFSSYNSPLHF. DNA of the CDR3: TGCGCCAGCAGCCCTGCCCCGTTTAGCTCCTATAATTCACCCCTCCACTTT. V usage is TRBV5-1 and J usage is TRBJ1-6; D remains unclear. Per germline, CDR1 SGHRS and CDR2 YFSETQ. V lost 4 bases, J lost 0 bases, and 14 bases lay in between. The CDR3 is 17 amino acids. Combining the CDR3 with reference TRBV5-1 and TRBJ1-6 gives the whole variable domain KAGVTQTPRYLIKTRGQQVTLSCSPISGHRSVSWYQQTPGQGLQFLFEYFSETQRNKGNFPGRFSGRQFSNSRSEMNVSTLELGDSALYLCASSPAPFSSYNSPLHFGNGTRLTVT.